These 17 T cell receptor beta chains were sequenced from one sample in a study of T cell responses to AZD1222 COVID-19 vaccine. Some clones are missing from TCRdb's copy, which holds only in-frame ones; the method was immunoSEQ multiplex PCR. The top ten hold 16% of the sample, which has under 110,000 clones, over 75% seen once. The source was peripheral blood, collected on day 0 of AZD1222 vaccination. Receptors were obtained from an adult in good health.

The gene calls are TRBV29-1 and TRBJ2-7; D unclear. The germline V gene encodes CDR1 SQVTM and CDR2 ANQGSEA. The length of the CDR3 is 13 residues. With 6 bases removed from V and 2 bases from J, the gap between germline ends came to 14 bases. CDR3 nucleotide sequence: TGCAGCGTCCTACGAGACGGAACCTACGAGCAGTACTTC. Its protein is CSVLRDGTYEQYF.

V gene TRBV5-6 combines with J gene TRBJ2-1; 13 bases are shared with TRBD2. The length of the CDR3 is 16 residues. The germline V gene has CDR1 SGHDT and CDR2 YYEEEE. Germline trimming cut 10 bases from V and 0 bases from J; bases unmatched to any gene: 7. The CDR3 protein is CAGLTSGRSSYNEQFF. DNA for the CDR3: TGTGCCGGATTGACTAGCGGGAGGAGCTCCTACAATGAGCAGTTCTTC.

The CDR3 DNA sequence: TGCGCCAGCAGCAGGGGACTAGCGGGAGAGCAGTTCTTC. Residues: CASSRGLAGEQFF. The rearrangement links TRBV10-1 to TRBJ2-1, with 13 bases that match TRBD2. The CDR3 runs to 13 residues. After removal of 6 bases from V and 10 bases from J, the junction contained 3 bases not matched to a gene. The germline gives CDR1 WNHNN, CDR2 SYGVQD (reference sequence).

V gene TRBV3-1 (or the pseudogene TRBV3-2) combines with J gene TRBJ1-1; TRBD1 aligns across 9 bases. The CDR3 runs to 16 residues. Germline CDR1 and CDR2: LGHDT and YNNKEL (reference sequence). V lost 2 bases to trimming and J lost 1 base; unmatched junction nucleotides: 5. The CDR3 sequence is CASSQIGTGRNTEAFF. The CDR3, as DNA: TGTGCCAGCAGCCAAATAGGGACAGGGAGGAACACTGAAGCTTTCTTT.

The genes are TRBV19 and TRBJ2-7, with TRBD1 matching 7 bases. CDR1 and CDR2 from the germline V gene are LNHDA and SQIVND (reference sequence). Trimming removed 2 bases from V and 2 bases from J; junction bases left unmatched: 3. The CDR3 runs to 14 residues. CDR3 in amino acids: CASSIKDRTYEQYF. CDR3 sequence (DNA): TGTGCCAGTAGTATAAAGGACAGGACCTACGAGCAGTACTTC.

The J gene is TRBJ2-5, the V gene TRBV15, with D perhaps matching TRBD1 or TRBD2 (6 bases each). Germline V lookup: CDR1 LNHNV, CDR2 YYDKDF (reference sequence). The CDR3 runs 13 residues. Trimming removed 5 bases from V and 5 bases from J, with 12 bases in between. CDR3 DNA: TGTGCCACCAGCCCCCAGGGGAGGGAGACCCAGTACTTC. Protein sequence: CATSPQGRETQYF. Full variable domain (outside the CDR3, taken from reference TRBV15 and TRBJ2-5): DAMVIQNPRYQVTQFGKPVTLSCSQTLNHNVMYWYQQKSSQAPKLLFHYYDKDFNNEADTPDNFQSRRPNTSFCFLDIRSPGLGDTAMYLCATSPQGRETQYFGPGTRLLVL.

The genes are TRBV21-1 and TRBJ2-7; TRBD1 is the table's D call and was not checked against the DNA. TRBV21-1 is flagged as a pseudogene. This CDR3 is 18 amino acids long. CDR3 region: CASSKADMRQAHSYEQYF. The CDR3 DNA is TGTGCCAGCAGCAAAGCGGACATGAGGCAGGCACACTCCTACGAGCAGTACTTC.

This clone was picked up one time. The chain has TRBV3-1 (or the pseudogene TRBV3-2) and TRBJ2-2, with a possible D match to TRBD2 (6 bases). This CDR3 is 15 amino acids long. Trimming took 6 bases from V and 2 from J, leaving 13 bases between them. Germline V gives CDR1 LGHDT, CDR2 YNNKEL (reference sequence). CDR3 nucleotide sequence: TGTGCCAGCAGTCCCGGGACTGGCAACACCGGGGAGCTGTTTTTT. It specifies CASSPGTGNTGELFF.

The V gene is TRBV14, the J gene TRBJ2-1; 7 bases are shared with TRBD2. With V trimmed by 3 bases and J by 12 bases, 5 bases remained unmatched. CDR3 size: 12 residues. Germline values: CDR1 SGHDN, CDR2 FVKESK. The CDR3 DNA follows: TGTGCCAGCAGCCATCGGGGGGTCGGGCAGTTCTTC. As protein: CASSHRGVGQFF.

The genes are TRBV14 and TRBJ1-2, with TRBD1 matching over 8 bases. J gave up 6 bases and V 3 bases, and 12 bases lay outside the gene matches. The CDR3 extends over 16 amino acids. Germline V gives CDR1 SGHDN, CDR2 FVKESK. The CDR3 region is CASSHLAQGAEDGYTF. DNA of the CDR3: TGTGCCAGCAGCCATTTAGCCCAGGGGGCGGAGGATGGCTACACCTTC.

The rearrangement joins TRBV19 to TRBJ1-1, with TRBD1 matching 7 bases. Germline V gene sequence: CDR1 LNHDA, CDR2 SQIVND (reference sequence). V gave up 4 bases and J gave up 4 bases; unmatched junction bases: 12. The CDR3 covers 16 residues. For the CDR3, the DNA is TGTGCCAGTAGTACCGGACAGGTCTCGATCGGCACTGAAGCTTTCTTT. Amino acids: CASSTGQVSIGTEAFF. Drawing the rest from reference TRBV19 and TRBJ1-1, the complete variable domain is DGGITQSPKYLFRKEGQNVTLSCEQNLNHDAMYWYRQDPGQGLRLIYYSQIVNDFQKGDIAEGYSVSREKKESFPLTVTSAQKNPTAFYLCASSTGQVSIGTEAFFGQGTRLTVV.

The table lists this clone with a count of one. CDR3 sequence (DNA): TGTGCCAGCAGCCCTCCGGCCAGCACAGATACGCAGTATTTT. Its protein is CASSPPASTDTQYF. The gene calls are TRBV11-3 and TRBJ2-3; D call uncertain. The CDR3 sequence is 14 residues long. The V end was cut by 5 bases, the J end by 0 bases, with 9 bases between. The germline gives CDR1 SGHNT, CDR2 YENEEA.

This clone was picked up a small number of times. CDR3 region: CASSYHGTASNQPQHF. The CDR3 DNA is TGTGCCAGCAGTTATCACGGGACAGCGAGCAATCAGCCCCAGCATTTT. The chain joins TRBV6-2 or TRBV6-3 to TRBJ1-5, with TRBD1 matching 7 bases. Germline loops: CDR1 MNHEY, CDR2 SVGEGT. Trimming took 3 bases from V and 1 from J; bases not matched to a gene: 6. The CDR3 has 16 amino acids.

For the CDR3, the DNA is TGTGCCAGCAGTGACGGCAAGAACACTGAAGCTTTCTTT. Its translation: CASSDGKNTEAFF. V gene TRBV6-4 combines with J gene TRBJ1-1; D unclear. The CDR3 loop spans 13 amino acids. Trimming stripped 2 bases from V and 1 base from J, with 5 bases between. The germline CDR1 and CDR2 sequences are MRHNA and SNTAGT.

Written as DNA, the CDR3 is TGTGCCAGCAGTTATAATTCTCAACAGGGTTCAAACACCATATATTTT. Translating it yields CASSYNSQQGSNTIYF. This chain connects TRBV6-5 to TRBJ1-3; a possible D gene is TRBD1 (6 bases). The CDR3 covers 16 residues. V was shortened by 3 bases and J by 6 bases, with 18 bases between the two germline ends. Germline V lookup: CDR1 MNHEY, CDR2 SVGAGI.

This clone has just one count. The chain couples TRBV25-1 to TRBJ2-7; 9 bases line up with TRBD2. The V segment lost 3 bases and the J segment 4 bases; nucleotides outside the gene matches: 4. From germline, CDR1 is MGHDK and CDR2 SYGVNS. The CDR3 totals 14 residues. The CDR3 region has the DNA TGTGCCAGCAGTGAGGTTAGCGGGAGTTACGAGCAGTACTTC. It yields the protein CASSEVSGSYEQYF.

The chain is built from TRBV10-1 and TRBJ2-1; 11 positions agree with TRBD2. Germline CDR1 WNHNN, CDR2 SYGVQD (reference sequence). This CDR3 has 15 residues. V lost 8 bases to trimming and J lost 8 bases; unmatched junction nucleotides: 11. CDR3 sequence (DNA): TGCGCCAGCGGATCGACTAGCGGGGACGAGGATGAGCAGTTCTTC. Amino acids: CASGSTSGDEDEQFF.